This paragraph covers one T cell receptor (beta chain) sequence. The antigen is not known. These data are taken from a study of cytomegalovirus exposure and HLA in healthy donors. Whole-study findings and limits: According to a later analysis, TCR clusters from the first cohort tended to co-occur in the 120 or so validation repertoires.

The protocol was immunoSEQ multiplex PCR, while the TCRdb copy is restricted to in-frame clones and leaves out a portion. The sample lists approximately 270,000 clones, 65% to 90% occurring once. V lost 2 bases and J lost 0, with 5 bases in between. The CDR3 is made up of 13 amino acids. Germline V lookup: CDR1 GTSNPN, CDR2 SVGIG (reference sequence). The rearrangement joins TRBV30 to TRBJ1-5; D is ambiguous. This TCR came from a woman aged 18-29 years in good health and CMV-seronegative. Input material: PBMCs. CDR3 sequence (DNA): TGTGCCTGGAGTCGGGATAGCAATCAGCCCCAGCATTTT. Translation: CAWSRDSNQPQHF.